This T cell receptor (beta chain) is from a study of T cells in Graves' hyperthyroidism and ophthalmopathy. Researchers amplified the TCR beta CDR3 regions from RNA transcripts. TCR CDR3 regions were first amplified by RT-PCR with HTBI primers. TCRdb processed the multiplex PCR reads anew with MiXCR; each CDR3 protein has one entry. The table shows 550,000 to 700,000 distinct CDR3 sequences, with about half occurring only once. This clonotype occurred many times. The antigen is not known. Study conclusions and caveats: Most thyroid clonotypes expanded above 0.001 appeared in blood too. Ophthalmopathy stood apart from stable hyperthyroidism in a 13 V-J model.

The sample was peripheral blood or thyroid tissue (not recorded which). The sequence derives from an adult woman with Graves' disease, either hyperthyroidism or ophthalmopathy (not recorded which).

The CDR3 DNA is TGTGCCAGCAGCCCGGACCTTGAAGGTACCTACGAGCAGTACTTC. Translating it yields CASSPDLEGTYEQYF. This chain connects TRBV3-1 to TRBJ2-7; D is unresolved. From germline, CDR1 is LGHDT and CDR2 YNNKEL (reference sequence). V was shortened by 4 bases and J by 2 bases, with 15 bases between the two germline ends. This CDR3 is built from 15 residues.